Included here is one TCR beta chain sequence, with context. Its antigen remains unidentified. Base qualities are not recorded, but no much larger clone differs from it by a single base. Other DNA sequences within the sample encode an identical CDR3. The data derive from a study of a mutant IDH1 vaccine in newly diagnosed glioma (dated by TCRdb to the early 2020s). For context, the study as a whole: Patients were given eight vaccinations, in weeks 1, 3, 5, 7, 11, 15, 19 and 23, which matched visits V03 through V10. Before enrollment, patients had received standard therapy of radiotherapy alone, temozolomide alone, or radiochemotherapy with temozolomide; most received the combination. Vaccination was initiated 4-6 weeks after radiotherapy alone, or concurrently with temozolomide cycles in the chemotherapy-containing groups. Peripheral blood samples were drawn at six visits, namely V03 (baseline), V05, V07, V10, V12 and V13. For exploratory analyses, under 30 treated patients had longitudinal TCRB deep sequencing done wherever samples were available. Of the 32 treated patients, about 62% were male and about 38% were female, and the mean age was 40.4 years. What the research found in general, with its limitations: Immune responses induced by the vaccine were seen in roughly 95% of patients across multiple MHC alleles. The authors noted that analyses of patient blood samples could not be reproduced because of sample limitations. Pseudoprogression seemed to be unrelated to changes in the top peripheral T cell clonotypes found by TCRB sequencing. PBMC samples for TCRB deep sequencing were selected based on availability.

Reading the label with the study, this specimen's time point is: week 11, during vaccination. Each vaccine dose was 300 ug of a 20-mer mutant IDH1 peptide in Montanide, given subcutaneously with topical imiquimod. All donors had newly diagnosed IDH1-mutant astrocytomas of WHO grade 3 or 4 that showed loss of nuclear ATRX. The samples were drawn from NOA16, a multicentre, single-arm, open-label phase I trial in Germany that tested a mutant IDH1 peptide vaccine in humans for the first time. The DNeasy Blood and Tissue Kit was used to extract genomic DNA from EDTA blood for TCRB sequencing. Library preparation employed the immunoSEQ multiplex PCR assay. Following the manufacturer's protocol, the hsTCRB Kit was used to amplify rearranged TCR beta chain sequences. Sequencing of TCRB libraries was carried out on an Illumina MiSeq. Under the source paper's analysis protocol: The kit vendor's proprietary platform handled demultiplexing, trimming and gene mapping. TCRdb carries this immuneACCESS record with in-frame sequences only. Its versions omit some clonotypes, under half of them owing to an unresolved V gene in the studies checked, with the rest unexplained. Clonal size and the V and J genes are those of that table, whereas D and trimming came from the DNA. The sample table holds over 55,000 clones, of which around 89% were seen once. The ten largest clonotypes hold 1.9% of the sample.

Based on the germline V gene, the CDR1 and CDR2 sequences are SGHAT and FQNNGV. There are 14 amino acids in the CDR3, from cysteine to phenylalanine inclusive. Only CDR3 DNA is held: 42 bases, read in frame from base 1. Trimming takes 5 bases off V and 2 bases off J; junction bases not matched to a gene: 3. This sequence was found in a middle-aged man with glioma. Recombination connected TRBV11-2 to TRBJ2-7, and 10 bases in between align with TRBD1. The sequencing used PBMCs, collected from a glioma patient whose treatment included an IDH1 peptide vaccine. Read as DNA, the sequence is TGTGCCAGCAGCCCTGGGACAGGGGCCTACGAGCAGTACTTC. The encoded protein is CASSPGTGAYEQYF.